A single sample is the source of the 25 T cell receptor beta chains below, sequenced in a study of shared clonotypes between healthy human individuals. Naive CD8 cells lacked CD45RO, underwent positive selection for CCR7 and left out terminally differentiated effector memory CD45RA+ cells. Using immunoSEQ multiplex PCR, the repertoire was profiled, and TCRdb retains in-frame clones only, with some absent. This table has roughly 850,000 clones, around 96% appearing once. The source material was naive CD8+ T cells sorted from blood. The source of these receptors is a man aged 25-40 years in good health.

The rearrangement uses TRBV4-1 and TRBJ2-7; D tentatively fits TRBD1 or TRBD2 (5 bases each). The germline CDR1 and CDR2 sequences are MGHRA and YSYEKL. The V end was cut by 6 bases, the J end by 5 bases, with 11 bases between. The CDR3 covers 12 residues. DNA for the CDR3: TGCGCCAGCAGTCCCGGGACGGACGAGCAGTACTTC. Its protein is CASSPGTDEQYF.

The rearrangement uses TRBV2 and TRBJ2-2, with a possible D match to TRBD2 (6 bases). The CDR3 runs to 13 residues. Trimming pared 9 bases from V and 2 bases from J, leaving 10 bases between. Germline CDR1 is SNHLY and CDR2 is FYNNEI. The CDR3 loop is CARGGGNTGELFF. The DNA for the CDR3 is TGTGCCAGGGGAGGAGGAAACACCGGGGAGCTGTTTTTT.

The chain is built from TRBV11-2 and TRBJ2-7, with a weak D call TRBD1 (6 bases). This CDR3 contains 14 residues. V gave up 4 bases and J gave up 3 bases, with 13 bases separating them. Per the germline V gene, CDR1 is SGHAT and CDR2 is FQNNGV. CDR3 in amino acids: CASSSLTGSYEQYF. CDR3 DNA: TGTGCCAGCAGCTCCCTGACAGGAAGCTACGAGCAGTACTTC.

The V and J genes are TRBV12-2 and TRBJ2-7. TRBV12-2 is labeled a pseudogene. This CDR3 spans 18 amino acids. The CDR3 sequence: CASRLGRVGMRGAYEQYF. The CDR3 coding sequence is TGTGCAAGTCGCTTGGGCCGTGTGGGTATGAGGGGGGCTTACGAGCAGTACTTC.

This chain uses TRBV7-8 with TRBJ1-2; 9 bases are shared with TRBD1. Losses at the gene ends were 5 bases for V and 5 bases for J; bases not matched to a gene: 12. This CDR3 comprises 16 residues. CDR1 SGHVS and CDR2 FQNEAQ come from the germline V gene. The CDR3 nucleotides are TGTGCCAGCAGCCCCCCCGGGACAGGGCCTGGATATGGCTACACCTTC. This codes for CASSPPGTGPGYGYTF.

This sequence joins TRBV2 and TRBJ2-7; no reliable D call. The length of the CDR3 is 14 residues. Germline values: CDR1 SNHLY, CDR2 FYNNEI. Trimming took off 3 bases at V and 0 bases at J, with 9 bases between the two ends. CDR3 region: CASSDSNRSYEQYF. CDR3 sequence (DNA): TGTGCCAGCAGTGACTCAAACCGCTCCTACGAGCAGTACTTC.

This rearrangement joins TRBV4-3 to TRBJ2-7; the match to TRBD1 covers 8 bases. The CDR3 length is 15 residues. Germline lookup yields CDR1 LGHNA and CDR2 YSLEER. With V trimmed by 1 base and J by 1 base, 3 bases remained unmatched. DNA of the CDR3: TGCGCCAGCAGCCAAGGCTGGACAGGGTCCTACGAGCAGTACTTC. It translates to CASSQGWTGSYEQYF.

The V gene is TRBV11-2, the J gene TRBJ2-1, with D perhaps assigned TRBD1 or TRBD2 (5 bases each). V lost 3 bases and J lost 4, with 25 bases in between. In germline, CDR1 is SGHAT, CDR2 FQNNGV. This CDR3 is 19 amino acids long. CDR3 coding DNA: TGTGCCAGCAGCTTTCGGGGCCACCCAAATTCAACCCCTTACAATGAGCAGTTCTTC. It codes for CASSFRGHPNSTPYNEQFF.

The chain carries TRBV27 and TRBJ2-7; D is unclear. The CDR3 is 13 residues long. Germline V gene sequence: CDR1 MNHEY, CDR2 SMNVEV (reference sequence). Trimming took 5 bases from V and 0 from J, leaving 8 bases between them. The CDR3 is CASSRSLSYEQYF. The CDR3 nucleotides are TGTGCCAGCAGTCGATCCCTCTCCTACGAGCAGTACTTC.

The chain recombines TRBV19 with TRBJ2-3; D gene uncertain. The CDR3 is made up of 13 amino acids. Germline CDR1 and CDR2: LNHDA and SQIVND (reference sequence). V lost 3 bases to trimming and J lost 3 bases, with 7 bases between them. CDR3 DNA sequence: TGTGCCAGTAGTATTCCCGGTACAGATACGCAGTATTTT. Its translation is CASSIPGTDTQYF.

This chain connects TRBV27 to TRBJ2-1; no reliable D call. The V end lost 5 bases, the J end lost 0 bases, and 11 bases lay between the germline ends. CDR1 is MNHEY and CDR2 is SMNVEV in the germline V gene (reference sequence). The CDR3 is 15 residues long. The chain's CDR3 is CASSPFSSSYNEQFF. The CDR3 bases are TGTGCCAGCAGTCCTTTCTCAAGCTCCTACAATGAGCAGTTCTTC.

This chain uses TRBV7-2 with TRBJ2-1, with 8 bases lining up with TRBD2. With 5 bases clipped from V and 7 bases from J, the junction kept 7 bases outside the gene matches. The V gene's germline CDR1 is SGHTA and CDR2 FQGNSA. CDR3 length: 14 amino acids. CDR3 region: CASSPTSGQNEQFF. As DNA, the CDR3 is TGTGCCAGCAGCCCAACTAGCGGACAAAATGAGCAGTTCTTC.

In this sample, this clone turned up once. J is TRBJ2-7 and V is TRBV2, with 8 bases lining up with TRBD1. Germline assignment: CDR1 SNHLY and CDR2 FYNNEI. The CDR3 has 15 amino acids. With 6 bases clipped from V and 4 bases from J, the junction kept 11 bases outside the gene matches. CDR3 sequence (DNA): TGTGCCAGCAGCCCACCTCCGGGACAGGAATACGAGCAGTACTTC. Its protein is CASSPPPGQEYEQYF.

This clone was recorded once. The J gene is TRBJ2-1, the V gene TRBV6-4, with D possibly being TRBD1 or TRBD2 (6 bases each). CDR1 MRHNA and CDR2 SNTAGT come from the germline V gene. The length of the CDR3 is 14 residues. The V and J ends lost 5 bases and 5 bases respectively, with 13 bases between them. This chain's CDR3 is CASSRGATHNEQFF. CDR3 in DNA: TGTGCCAGCAGTAGGGGGGCAACGCACAATGAGCAGTTCTTC.

There are a few counts of this clone. CDR3 sequence: CASSIRTNYEQYF. As DNA, the CDR3 is TGTGCCAGTAGTATTAGAACTAACTACGAGCAGTACTTC. The chain couples TRBV19 to TRBJ2-7; D gene uncertain. The length of the CDR3 is 13 residues. Germline V CDR1 and CDR2: LNHDA, SQIVND (reference sequence). V was clipped by 3 bases and J by 3 bases, with 9 bases between them.

V is TRBV5-8 and J is TRBJ2-1; D unresolved. Germline-derived CDR1 and CDR2 are SGHTS and YDEGEE. The ends were cut back, 6 bases at V and 8 bases at J, with 12 bases in the middle. The CDR3 covers 12 residues. This chain's CDR3 is CASKKLGYEQFF. CDR3 DNA: TGTGCCAGCAAAAAACTGGGCTATGAGCAGTTCTTC.

The genes are TRBV11-2 and TRBJ2-1, with 14 bases that match TRBD2. Germline V gene lookup returns CDR1 SGHAT and CDR2 FQNNGV. V lost 3 bases and J lost 8; bases outside the gene matches: 9. The CDR3 totals 17 residues. The CDR3 nucleotides read TGTGCCAGCAGCTTCGGACTAGCGGGAGGCCCGGGGGATGAGCAGTTCTTC. Translating it yields CASSFGLAGGPGDEQFF.

Only one count was recorded for this clone. The chain employs TRBV27 and TRBJ2-5, with a weak D call TRBD2 (6 bases). There are 15 residues in the CDR3. Germline V gene data show CDR1 as MNHEY and CDR2 as SMNVEV (reference sequence). Trimming pared 2 bases from V and 1 base from J, leaving 11 bases between. CDR3 nucleotides: TGTGCCAGCAGTTTAGCGGGGAGACCCCAAGAGACCCAGTACTTC. It specifies CASSLAGRPQETQYF.

This chain links TRBV29-1 with TRBJ2-5; tentatively, D is TRBD1 or TRBD2 (5 bases each). This CDR3 comprises 14 residues. V was trimmed by 3 bases and J by 1 base, leaving 12 bases between them. Germline V CDR1 and CDR2: SQVTM, ANQGSEA. The CDR3 region is CSVDEGSSQETQYF. In nucleotides, the CDR3 is TGCAGCGTTGACGAGGGGAGCAGCCAAGAGACCCAGTACTTC.

The rearrangement joins TRBV7-2 to TRBJ2-1; no clear D gene. The germline CDR1 and CDR2 sequences are SGHTA and FQGNSA. Trimming took 6 bases from V and 10 from J, leaving 13 bases between them. This CDR3 region has 12 residues. CDR3 protein: CASRPLSGEQFF. Here the CDR3 DNA reads TGTGCCAGCAGACCTTTAAGTGGCGAGCAGTTCTTC.

As concerns this clone: A read error may produce the germline difference seen at one junction end. The gene calls are TRBV5-4 and TRBJ1-1, with D unresolved. Germline CDR1 reads SGHNT; CDR2 reads YYREEE (reference sequence). The CDR3 extends over 14 amino acids. CDR3 coding DNA: TGTGCCAGCAGCATAGATAATTTGAACATTGAAGCTTTCTTT. Translated: CASSIDNLNIEAFF.

Points on this clone: Mismatch with germline at one junction end may stem from a read error. This chain links TRBV27 with TRBJ2-7, with 7 nucleotides matching TRBD2. Germline CDR1 MNHEY, CDR2 SMNVEV (reference sequence). CDR3 size: 16 residues. The CDR3 bases are TGTGCCAGCACCCCTTCCATGGGGGAGGGCTCCCACGAGCAGTACTTC. Encoded protein: CASTPSMGEGSHEQYF.

V usage is TRBV7-9 and J usage is TRBJ1-4; no firm D call. Between the trimmed V and J ends, which lost 5 bases and 5 bases, there was a span of 0 bases. The CDR3 spans 10 residues. The germline V gene has CDR1 SEHNR and CDR2 FQNEAQ (reference sequence). The CDR3: CASSNEKLFF. CDR3 DNA: TGTGCCAGCAGCAATGAAAAACTGTTTTTT.

The V gene is TRBV7-2, the J gene TRBJ2-7; D may be TRBD2 (6 bases). Germline V gene lookup returns CDR1 SGHTA and CDR2 FQGNSA. The CDR3 has 17 residues. V was shortened by 5 bases and J by 0 bases, with 20 bases between the two germline ends. Written as DNA, the CDR3 is TGTGCCAGCAGCCGCGAGACGCGGTGGCGGGACTCCTACGAGCAGTACTTC. Its translation: CASSRETRWRDSYEQYF.

V usage is TRBV4-1 and J usage is TRBJ2-7; TRBD1 is a possible D gene (5 bases). Germline values: CDR1 MGHRA, CDR2 YSYEKL. The CDR3 spans 14 residues. The V gene lost 1 base and the J gene lost 3 bases, with 10 bases spanning the gap. The CDR3 nucleotides read TGCGCCAGCAGCCAAGCTGGGGCCTACTACGAGCAGTACTTC. Translating gives CASSQAGAYYEQYF.